This entry lists 32 T cell receptor beta chains sequenced from one sample in a study of prognosis after radiotherapy for stage I lung cancer. Genomic DNA served as the source from which two-round multiplex PCR generated TCR beta CDR3 amplicons. The authors ran first-round PCR with primers specific to each TRBV and TRBJ gene. TCRdb independently ran MiXCR on the multiplex PCR reads; one entry per CDR3 protein. Among around 56,000 distinct CDR3 sequences listed, about 30% were seen once. The specimen was PBMCs, collected before or after stereotactic body radiation therapy (not recorded which). These receptors were obtained from a donor aged 50 or older with non-small cell lung cancer.

This clonotype has a count of ten or more. This sequence may be a read error, since a much larger clone differs from it by one base. The CDR3 loop reads CASSPTGNEQFF. As DNA, the CDR3 is TGTGCCAGCAGTCCAACGGGTAATGAGCAGTTCTTC. This chain links TRBV6-1 with TRBJ2-1; D is unresolved. V was cut by 5 bases and J by 7 bases, with 9 bases left in between. The CDR3 sequence is 12 residues long. Germline CDR1 and CDR2: MNHNS and SASEGT.

About this clonotype: A far more abundant clone sits one base away, making this likely a read error. The gene calls are TRBV6-4 and TRBJ1-1; D unresolved. This CDR3 has 15 residues. Trimming took 6 bases from V and 1 from J, leaving 15 bases between them. Germline assignment: CDR1 MRHNA and CDR2 SNTAGT. CDR3 sequence (DNA): TGTGCCAGCAGCCACAGTGCCGTCGGGAACACTGAAGCTTTCTTT. Translated, it gives CASSHSAVGNTEAFF.

This clonotype was seen many times. The V gene is TRBV6-1, the J gene TRBJ2-2, with 7 bases aligning to TRBD2. Trimming cost V 4 bases and J 6 bases; bases outside gene matches: 2. Germline V CDR1 and CDR2: MNHNS, SASEGT. The CDR3 sequence is 13 residues long. CDR3 bases: TGTGCCAGCAGTGGCACTAGCGCCGGGGAGCTGTTTTTT. Protein product: CASSGTSAGELFF.

As regards this clonotype: A far larger clone is off by one base, so a read error is likely. J is TRBJ2-2 and V is TRBV6-2 or TRBV6-3; D is undetermined. This CDR3 contains 13 residues. Trimming took off 4 bases at V and 6 bases at J, with 9 bases between the two ends. The V gene's germline CDR1 is MNHEY and CDR2 SVGEGT. CDR3 loop: CASSSQGPGELFF. In DNA, the CDR3 is TGTGCCAGCAGTTCTCAAGGTCCCGGGGAGCTGTTTTTT.

This clonotype came up many times. Lacking the conserved final phenylalanine or tryptophan, this CDR3 likely reflects a read error. V is TRBV7-2 and J is TRBJ1-2; 9 bases agree with TRBD1. V shed 4 bases, J shed 7 bases, and the junction held 4 bases outside the gene matches. The V gene's germline CDR1 is SGHTA and CDR2 FQGNSA. This CDR3 contains 13 residues. The DNA for the CDR3 is TGTGCCAGCAGCTCCGGGGACAGGGTTGGCTACACCTCC. Encoded protein: CASSSGDRVGYTS.

This clonotype was observed at least ten times. The chain carries TRBV7-6 and TRBJ1-2; D gene ambiguous. The CDR3 loop spans 15 amino acids. Germline V gene sequence: CDR1 SGHVS, CDR2 FNYEAQ. V gave up 1 base and J gave up 4 bases, with 13 bases separating them. This chain's CDR3 is CASSLGGPRGYGYTF. In DNA, the CDR3 is TGTGCCAGCAGCTTAGGTGGCCCCCGGGGCTATGGCTACACCTTC.

This clonotype has a count of ten or more. The chain couples TRBV11-2 to TRBJ2-2; D not resolved. Germline CDR1 SGHAT, CDR2 FQNNGV. The ends were cut back, 5 bases at V and 6 bases at J, with 16 bases in the middle. The CDR3 runs 15 residues. CDR3 protein: CASSPSLVRAGELFF. The CDR3, as DNA: TGTGCCAGCAGCCCCTCCTTAGTTCGCGCCGGGGAGCTGTTTTTT.

Ten or more counts support this clonotype. This chain uses TRBV5-1 with TRBJ2-1; 7 bases agree with TRBD1. Trimming took 7 bases from V and 5 from J; bases not matched to a gene: 15. Germline lookup yields CDR1 SGHRS and CDR2 YFSETQ. The CDR3 totals 16 residues. CDR3 residues: CASSNGRAGGHNEQFF. CDR3 bases: TGCGCCAGCTCGAACGGACGGGCAGGGGGACACAATGAGCAGTTCTTC.

A remark on this clonotype: Sequence at one end of the junction differs from germline and may be a read error. CDR3 in amino acids: CVTNPTGAGGELFF. The CDR3, as DNA: TGTGTCACCAACCCGACAGGCGCCGGCGGGGAGCTGTTTTTT. The chain has TRBV15 and TRBJ2-2; D is perhaps TRBD1 (6 bases). CDR1 is LNHNV and CDR2 is YYDKDF in the germline V gene (reference sequence). The CDR3 is made up of 14 amino acids.

The sample holds many counts of this clonotype. The chain recombines TRBV5-1 with TRBJ2-1; D call uncertain. The V gene's germline CDR1 is SGHRS and CDR2 YFSETQ. Trimming cost V 0 bases and J 7 bases, with 14 bases left between them. This CDR3 has 15 residues. CDR3 loop: CASSLAPAPENEQFF. The CDR3 DNA is TGCGCCAGCAGCTTGGCACCGGCGCCGGAGAATGAGCAGTTCTTC.

Notes on this clonotype: One base separates it from a far larger clone, so it is likely a read error. The rearrangement joins TRBV6-4 to TRBJ2-1, with 12 bases identical to TRBD2. This CDR3 comprises 18 residues. Germline V CDR1 and CDR2: MRHNA, SNTAGT. DNA for the CDR3: TGTTCCAGCAGTCGGCGACTAGCGGGGGTCCTGACAAACAATGAGCAGTTCTTC. This encodes CSSSRRLAGVLTNNEQFF.

The chain has TRBV2 and TRBJ1-5; unclear D gene. Between the trimmed V and J ends, which lost 7 bases and 12 bases, there was a span of 16 bases. There are 12 residues in the CDR3. CDR1 is SNHLY and CDR2 is FYNNEI in the germline V gene. CDR3 nucleotide sequence: TGTGCCAGCAAGGAGGTCAATCAGAACCAGCATTTT. Translating gives CASKEVNQNQHF.

In this sample, this clonotype turned up many times. The rearrangement joins TRBV10-3 to TRBJ1-1; D not resolved. The V gene lost 2 bases and the J gene lost 0 bases, with 13 bases spanning the gap. This CDR3 contains 16 residues. CDR1 is ENHRY and CDR2 is SYGVKD in the germline V gene. The CDR3 nucleotides read TGTGCCATCAGTGAGCACGAGGGCCAAATGAACACTGAAGCTTTCTTT. Its translation: CAISEHEGQMNTEAFF.

This clonotype appeared many times. The chain joins TRBV11-2 to TRBJ2-3; 15 bases align to TRBD2. V trimming: 1 base; J trimming: 4 bases; junction bases outside the gene matches: 9. The CDR3 covers 19 residues. Germline assignment: CDR1 SGHAT and CDR2 FQNNGV. The DNA for the CDR3 is TGTGCCAGCAGCTTAGGCCCGCGAGGACTAGCGGGGGGGCCAGATACGCAGTATTTT. Protein: CASSLGPRGLAGGPDTQYF.

This clonotype was seen at least ten times. V gene TRBV6-1 combines with J gene TRBJ1-2, with 7 positions matching TRBD1. Germline V CDR1 and CDR2: MNHNS, SASEGT. The junction had 4 bases not matched to a gene; V was cut back by 3 bases and J by 0 bases. This CDR3 spans 15 amino acids. CDR3 sequence: CASSDTGAPNYGYTF. Here the CDR3 DNA reads TGTGCCAGCAGTGATACAGGGGCCCCTAACTATGGCTACACCTTC.

This clonotype appeared once. The chain joins TRBV5-1 to TRBJ2-5; unclear D gene. Germline V lookup: CDR1 SGHRS, CDR2 YFSETQ. The CDR3 extends over 14 amino acids. V was trimmed by 4 bases and J by 5 bases, leaving 15 bases between them. CDR3 region: CASSLITSLETQYF. CDR3 nucleotide sequence: TGCGCCAGCAGCCTCATAACCTCGTTGGAGACCCAGTACTTC.

In this sample, this clonotype turned up many times. The CDR3 DNA is TGTGCCAGCAGTTTTAGGCCACACGAAGGCTACACCTTC. Translated: CASSFRPHEGYTF. The V gene is TRBV12-3 or TRBV12-4, the J gene TRBJ1-2; D ambiguous. There are 13 residues in the CDR3. V was trimmed by 3 bases and J by 8 bases, leaving 13 bases between them.

The sample holds many counts of this clonotype. In nucleotides, the CDR3 is TGTGCCTGGAGTGTACGCTGGTCGGGTCCGCTGAACACTGAAGCTTTCTTT. As protein: CAWSVRWSGPLNTEAFF. This rearrangement joins TRBV30 to TRBJ1-1; D remains ambiguous. Trimming stripped 0 bases from V and 0 bases from J, with 17 bases between. The CDR3 spans 17 residues. CDR1 and CDR2 from the germline V gene are GTSNPN and SVGIG (reference sequence).

This clonotype turned up a few times. A read error may explain this, as a much larger clone is one base away. The rearrangement joins TRBV5-1 to TRBJ2-5, with 9 bases fitting TRBD1. The CDR3 runs 13 residues. Per germline, CDR1 SGHRS and CDR2 YFSETQ. For the CDR3, the DNA is TGCACCAGCAGCTACAGGGGGCAGGAGACCCAGTACTTC. Amino acid sequence: CTSSYRGQETQYF.

This chain joins TRBV18 and TRBJ2-3, with unresolved D. Germline CDR1 is KGHSH and CDR2 is LQKENI. Trimming took off 2 bases at V and 5 bases at J, with 8 bases between the two ends. CDR3 length: 13 amino acids. CDR3 protein: CASSPENIDTQYF. CDR3 DNA: TGTGCCAGCTCACCAGAGAACATAGATACGCAGTATTTT.

The sample holds many counts of this clonotype. This sequence joins TRBV14 and TRBJ2-2, with D perhaps TRBD1 (6 bases). Germline loops: CDR1 SGHDN, CDR2 FVKESK. CDR3 length: 13 residues. V was pared by 4 bases and J by 5 bases, with 8 bases between. The DNA of the CDR3 is TGTGCCAGCAGCCCAACAGGGACCGGGGAGCTGTTTTTT. This sequence encodes CASSPTGTGELFF.

This clonotype was detected many times. The rearrangement links TRBV12-3 or TRBV12-4 to TRBJ2-7; D is ambiguous. Trimming shortened V by 1 base and J by 4 bases, and 11 bases separated the two germline ends. The CDR3 contains 14 residues. The CDR3 region is CASSLGGSLYEQYF. The CDR3 nucleotides read TGTGCCAGCAGTTTAGGCGGCAGCCTATACGAGCAGTACTTC.

This clonotype is categorized as medium-sized (0.01 to 0.1%). The genes are TRBV6-1 and TRBJ2-2; 7 positions agree with TRBD1. Losses at the gene ends were 6 bases for V and 0 bases for J; bases not matched to a gene: 7. The CDR3 is 16 residues long. Germline V lookup: CDR1 MNHNS, CDR2 SASEGT. For the CDR3, the DNA is TGTGCCAGCAGGAGGCTGGGACAGACGAACACCGGGGAGCTGTTTTTT. This translates into CASRRLGQTNTGELFF.

This clonotype was seen many times. V and J are TRBV2 and TRBJ2-5, with D possibly matching TRBD2 (6 bases). With 6 bases removed from V and 0 bases from J, the gap between germline ends came to 11 bases. The CDR3 length is 14 residues. CDR1 and CDR2 from the germline V gene are SNHLY and FYNNEI. The CDR3: CASRPSANQETQYF. Here the CDR3 DNA reads TGTGCCAGCAGACCTAGCGCCAACCAAGAGACCCAGTACTTC.

This clonotype was counted at least ten times. This chain links TRBV4-3 with TRBJ1-2; D is unresolved. This CDR3 is built from 15 residues. V was trimmed by 0 bases and J by 6 bases, leaving 14 bases between them. The germline gives CDR1 LGHNA, CDR2 YSLEER. In DNA form, the CDR3 reads TGCGCCAGCAGCCAAGATTATTGGGGTAGGAATGGCTACACCTTC. Its translation is CASSQDYWGRNGYTF.

On this clonotype: A much larger clone differs by one base, so this may be a read error. The V gene is TRBV6-2 or TRBV6-3, the J gene TRBJ1-1; 7 positions match TRBD1. CDR1 MNHEY and CDR2 SVGEGT come from the germline V gene. V shed 2 bases, J shed 1 base, and the junction held 4 bases outside the gene matches. The CDR3 runs 15 residues. The CDR3 reads CASSYKTGSNTEAFF. The DNA for the CDR3 is TGTGCCAGCAGTTACAAGACAGGGTCGAACACTGAAGCTTTCTTT.

This clonotype appeared many times. The rearrangement uses TRBV6-2 or TRBV6-3 and TRBJ2-2; the match to TRBD2 covers 12 bases. CDR1 MNHEY and CDR2 SVGEGT come from the germline V gene. This CDR3 comprises 14 residues. The junction had 3 bases not matched to a gene; V was cut back by 6 bases and J by 7 bases. CDR3 DNA sequence: TGTGCCAGCAGAGGGACTAGCGGGTACGGGGAGCTGTTTTTT. Protein: CASRGTSGYGELFF.

This clonotype was seen ten or more times. The rearrangement joins TRBV7-9 to TRBJ1-1; D gene ambiguous. V was pared by 3 bases and J by 1 base, with 6 bases between. The CDR3 runs 13 residues. Per the germline V gene, CDR1 is SEHNR and CDR2 is FQNEAQ (reference sequence). CDR3 DNA sequence: TGTGCCAGCAGCTTTTCAGAGAACACTGAAGCTTTCTTT. Protein: CASSFSENTEAFF.

Concerning this clonotype itself: A far larger clone differs by one base, so this is likely a read error. This rearrangement joins TRBV6-8 to TRBJ1-1; D uncertain. The CDR3 contains 17 residues. Germline V gene lookup returns CDR1 MNHGY and CDR2 SAAAGT. The CDR3, as DNA: TGTACCAGCAGAGCACTCGAAGGGAGAGCCTTGAACACTGAAGCTTTCTTT. Translated: CTSRALEGRALNTEAFF.

V usage is TRBV6-8 and J usage is TRBJ2-1; 7 nucleotides align to TRBD2. The ends lost 8 bases at V and 1 base at J; junction bases unmatched: 11. The CDR3 is 16 residues long. Germline V gene sequence: CDR1 MNHGY, CDR2 SAAAGT. DNA for the CDR3: TGTGCCAGCGGCGAGCGGGGAGGAGCGTCCTACAATGAGCAGTTCTTC. Translation: CASGERGGASYNEQFF.

This clonotype was seen ten or more times. This chain uses TRBV3-1 with TRBJ1-1; TRBD1 is a possible D gene (6 bases). This CDR3 has 14 amino acids. Germline-derived CDR1 and CDR2 are LGHDT and YNNKEL (reference sequence). V dropped 3 bases and J dropped 4 bases, with 12 bases sitting between them. The CDR3 here is CASSQRGVGTEAFF. The CDR3 nucleotides are TGTGCCAGCAGCCAGAGGGGGGTCGGCACTGAAGCTTTCTTT.

This clonotype was detected ten times or more. The gene calls are TRBV11-2 and TRBJ1-2; 7 bases align to TRBD1. The CDR3 loop spans 16 amino acids. The trim removed 7 bases at V and 3 bases at J, leaving 14 bases unmatched. Germline V lookup: CDR1 SGHAT, CDR2 FQNNGV. The CDR3 coding sequence is TGTGCCAGCACCCTCCGACCCGGGACAGCTTACTATGGCTACACCTTC. Translation gives CASTLRPGTAYYGYTF.